The rows below give T cell receptor beta chains drawn from one sample of a study of T cell changes during pregnancy in multiple sclerosis. The data were produced by immunoSEQ multiplex PCR, yet TCRdb's version contains in-frame clones alone and is incomplete. In the table there are approximately 32,000 clones, roughly 90% of which are singletons. The sequencing used CD8+ T cells from peripheral blood mononuclear cells, collected in the first trimester of pregnancy. The receptors stem from a female donor with multiple sclerosis, enrolled in a pregnancy study. The CDR3 runs from the conserved cysteine through the conserved F or W. A D gene is named only where the DNA matches it firmly. Some rows mark clone size as missing; the rest say once, few, many or name a class of expanded clone.

TRBV6-1	TRBD1	.	TRBJ2-7	TGTGCCAGCAGCCGGACAGGGGTCTACGAGCAGTACTTC	CASSRTGVYEQYF
TRBV29-1	TRBD2	.	TRBJ2-3	TGCAGCGTCCGGGGGGGGCACACAGATACGCAGTATTTT	CSVRGGHTDTQYF
TRBV4-1	.	.	TRBJ1-2	TGCGCCAGCAGCAAGACGGGTACGGGAAACTATGGCTACACCTTC	CASSKTGTGNYGYTF
TRBV27	TRBD1	.	TRBJ2-7	TGTGCCAGCAGCCTGGGGACAGGGGGCCACGAGCAGTACTTC	CASSLGTGGHEQYF
TRBV5-6	.	.	TRBJ2-1	TGTGCCAGCAGCACCGACGGGAGCTCCTACAATGAGCAGTTCTTC	CASSTDGSSYNEQFF
TRBV7-6	TRBD1	.	TRBJ2-7	TGTGCCAGCAGCTTCCAGGGGGCAACCTACGAGCAGTACTTC	CASSFQGATYEQYF
TRBV5-1	.	large	TRBJ2-7	TGCGCCAGCAGCTTGTCACAGGGATTCTACGAGCAGTACTTC	CASSLSQGFYEQYF
TRBV29-1	TRBD1	.	TRBJ1-1	TGCAGCGTTGATGGCCTTGCGGACAGGATGAACACTGAAGCTTTCTTT	CSVDGLADRMNTEAFF
TRBV18	TRBD2	.	TRBJ2-7	TGTGCCAGCTCACCACCTAGCGGGAGTCCTTACGAGCAGTACTTC	CASSPPSGSPYEQYF
TRBV2	.	.	TRBJ1-4	TGTGCCAGCCAGGACAGTAGGAATGAAAAACTGTTTTTT	CASQDSRNEKLFF
TRBV11-2	.	.	TRBJ2-7	TGTGCCAGCAGCTTAGATCCCGAGTGGGAGGCCGCCTACGAGCAGTACTTC	CASSLDPEWEAAYEQYF
TRBV6-1	.	once	TRBJ1-5	TGTGCCAGCAGTGAGTACCAGGGCGGTCAGCCCCAGCATTTT	CASSEYQGGQPQHF
TRBV5-5	TRBD2	.	TRBJ2-1	TGTGCCAGCAGCTTGGCCGAACTAGCGGGAGCCAATGAGCAGTTCTTC	CASSLAELAGANEQFF
TRBV27	TRBD1	.	TRBJ2-7	TGTGCCAGCTCCGCCGGGACAGGGCCCTACGGGCAGTACTTC	CASSAGTGPYGQYF
TRBV5-1	TRBD1	.	TRBJ1-1	TGCGCCAGCAGCTTGACAGGGGCGGGGAACACTGAAGCTTTCTTT	CASSLTGAGNTEAFF
TRBV11-2	.	.	TRBJ1-1	TGTGCCAGCAGCTTGGGCGTTCCTGAAGCTTTCTTT	CASSLGVPEAFF
TRBV5-6	TRBD2	.	TRBJ2-5	TGTGCCAGCAGCTTGATCCCTAGCGGGAAGATCGAGGAGACCCAGTACTTC	CASSLIPSGKIEETQYF
TRBV7-9	.	.	TRBJ2-3	TGTGCCAGCAGCTTAAGAGGGAGCACAGATACGCAGTATTTT	CASSLRGSTDTQYF
TRBV10-2	.	.	TRBJ2-5	TGCGCCAGCAGTTTTTTCTACCGGTTTTCGGAGACCCAGTACTTC	CASSFFYRFSETQYF
TRBV29-1	.	once	TRBJ2-3	TGCAGCGGGCTCGCGGCCCAAGCAGGGGATACGCAGTATTTT	CSGLAAQAGDTQYF